One T cell receptor (beta chain) is described in this entry. The germline gives CDR1 MNHEY, CDR2 SMNVEV (reference sequence). CDR3 length: 13 residues. The ends were cut back, 10 bases at V and 1 base at J, with 8 bases in the middle. This sample stems from a study of blood T cell repertoires in COVID-19. The protocol was immunoSEQ multiplex PCR, while the TCRdb copy is restricted to in-frame clones and leaves out a portion. The table records 250,000 or so clones, approximately 80% of them present only once. The V and J genes are TRBV27 and TRBJ2-6; no firm D call. The specimen sequenced was peripheral blood. This clonotype was obtained from a woman aged 60-70 years with active or convalescent COVID-19. The CDR3 nucleotides read TGTGCCACCTGGGCTTCTGGGGCCAACGTCCTGACTTTC. This translates into CATWASGANVLTF.